These 25 T cell receptor beta chains share one sample of origin, sequenced in a study of blood T cell repertoires in COVID-19. The repertoire was sequenced with immunoSEQ multiplex PCR; TCRdb's copy has only in-frame clones and lacks some. The sample lists fewer than 200,000 clones; about 86% were seen once. The source material was peripheral blood. The receptors derive from a man aged 50 to 59 with active or convalescent COVID-19.

The V call is TRBV7-2, the J call TRBJ1-4; D ambiguous. V shed 5 bases and J shed 7 bases, with 17 bases lying between them. The CDR3 is made up of 15 amino acids. CDR1 is SGHTA and CDR2 is FQGNSA in the germline V gene. The CDR3 region has the DNA TGTGCCAGCAGCCTAGGACCTTTGAGGAGTGAAAAACTGTTTTTT. Amino acids: CASSLGPLRSEKLFF.

The chain joins TRBV28 to TRBJ1-4; the D is unclear. CDR1 is MDHEN, CDR2 SYDVKM, per germline. V was shortened by 6 bases and J by 4 bases, with 18 bases between the two germline ends. The CDR3 spans 16 residues. The CDR3 DNA sequence: TGTGCCAGCAGCCAGAATGGGAGGGCTCTTAATGAAAAACTGTTTTTT. Translation: CASSQNGRALNEKLFF. The full variable domain, in which reference TRBV28 and TRBJ1-4 provide the parts outside the CDR3, is DVKVTQSSRYLVKRTGEKVFLECVQDMDHENMFWYRQDPGLGLRLIYFSYDVKMKEKGDIPEGYSVSREKKERFSLILESASTNQTSMYLCASSQNGRALNEKLFFGSGTQLSVL.

The genes are TRBV19 and TRBJ1-6; weak D call: TRBD1 (6 bases). From germline, CDR1 is LNHDA and CDR2 SQIVND (reference sequence). The CDR3 is 16 residues long. Trimming removed 5 bases at V and 0 bases at J, with 11 bases between. The CDR3 is CASSEQGRSYNSPLHF. The CDR3 DNA reads TGTGCCAGTAGTGAACAGGGCCGCTCCTATAATTCACCCCTCCACTTT. The full variable domain, rest sourced from reference TRBV19 and TRBJ1-6, is DGGITQSPKYLFRKEGQNVTLSCEQNLNHDAMYWYRQDPGQGLRLIYYSQIVNDFQKGDIAEGYSVSREKKESFPLTVTSAQKNPTAFYLCASSEQGRSYNSPLHFGNGTRLTVT.

This CDR3 reads CATSRDPAGAASGELFF. In DNA form, the CDR3 reads TGTGCCACCAGCAGAGATCCGGCAGGGGCGGCATCCGGGGAGCTGTTTTTT. The chain links TRBV15 to TRBJ2-2; TRBD1 might be the D (6 bases). In germline, CDR1 is LNHNV, CDR2 YYDKDF (reference sequence). There are 17 residues in the CDR3. Trimming took 0 bases from V and 6 from J, leaving 17 bases between them.

V is TRBV29-1 and J is TRBJ2-1; 9 nucleotides agree with TRBD2. This CDR3 contains 15 residues. Germline V gene data show CDR1 as SQVTM and CDR2 as ANQGSEA. After removal of 7 bases from V and 7 bases from J, the junction contained 14 bases not matched to a gene. The DNA for the CDR3 is TGCAGCGGGGAGGTAGCGGGAGCATGGGTGAATGAGCAGTTCTTC. Its translation: CSGEVAGAWVNEQFF.

The chain links TRBV4-1 to TRBJ2-1, with 11 bases that match TRBD1. Looked up from germline, CDR1 is MGHRA and CDR2 is YSYEKL. The CDR3 extends over 16 amino acids. V lost 0 bases and J lost 8; bases outside the gene matches: 6. The CDR3 loop is CASSQDPRTGGYEQFF. CDR3 in DNA: TGCGCCAGCAGCCAAGACCCCCGGACAGGGGGCTATGAGCAGTTCTTC.

In DNA, the CDR3 is TGCGCCAGCAGCCCCCGGACTAGCGGGGGGCCGGTTGAGCAGTTCTTC. Translating it yields CASSPRTSGGPVEQFF. V gene TRBV4-3 combines with J gene TRBJ2-1; TRBD2 aligns across 14 bases. J lost 9 bases, V lost 4 bases, and 8 bases had no gene match. CDR3 length: 16 amino acids. Germline CDR1 is LGHNA and CDR2 is YSLEER.

The V call is TRBV5-1, the J call TRBJ2-3, with 8 bases identical to TRBD1. Per germline, CDR1 SGHRS and CDR2 YFSETQ. V shed 4 bases and J 2 bases; nucleotides not matched to a gene: 6. The CDR3 covers 15 residues. As DNA, the CDR3 is TGCGCCAGCAGCAACGGACAGGGCCTCACAGATACGCAGTATTTT. Amino acids: CASSNGQGLTDTQYF.

The chain is built from TRBV18 and TRBJ2-7; TRBD2 agrees at 11 bases. The CDR3 totals 20 residues. The ends lost 4 bases at V and 0 bases at J; junction bases unmatched: 17. Germline-derived CDR1 and CDR2 are KGHSH and LQKENI. This chain's CDR3 is CASSLTGTSGASPSSYEQYF. The CDR3 coding sequence is TGTGCCAGCTCACTAACCGGGACTAGCGGAGCCAGTCCTAGCTCCTACGAGCAGTACTTC.

The rearrangement links TRBV5-1 to TRBJ2-2; 7 bases are shared with TRBD1. Trimming at V came to 1 base and at J to 8 bases, leaving 2 bases not matched to a gene. The CDR3 runs 13 residues. In germline, CDR1 is SGHRS, CDR2 YFSETQ. The CDR3 nucleotides are TGCGCCAGCAGCTTGAGGACAGGAGGGGAGCTGTTTTTT. This codes for CASSLRTGGELFF.

This rearrangement joins TRBV27 to TRBJ1-5; D is undetermined. This CDR3 region has 15 residues. V lost 2 bases and J lost 3, with 11 bases in between. Germline V gene lookup returns CDR1 MNHEY and CDR2 SMNVEV (reference sequence). The CDR3 protein is CASSLGGTTNQPQHF. CDR3 bases: TGTGCCAGCAGTTTAGGCGGAACAACCAATCAGCCCCAGCATTTT.

V and J are TRBV2 and TRBJ1-6, with TRBD1 matching 7 bases. This CDR3 is 13 amino acids long. The germline gives CDR1 SNHLY, CDR2 FYNNEI. V shed 3 bases, J shed 8 bases, and the junction held 1 base outside the gene matches. The CDR3 coding sequence is TGTGCCAGCAGTGAGACAGGGCATTCACCCCTCCACTTT. This translates into CASSETGHSPLHF.

The J gene is TRBJ2-3, the V gene TRBV3-1 (or the pseudogene TRBV3-2), with D possibly TRBD2 on 6 matching bases. CDR3 length: 18 amino acids. V lost 3 bases, J lost 0 bases, and 19 bases lay in between. Per the germline V gene, CDR1 is LGHDT and CDR2 is YNNKEL (reference sequence). The CDR3 here is CASSQVSWGVVSTDTQYF. CDR3 nucleotides: TGTGCCAGCAGCCAGGTCTCCTGGGGGGTGGTCAGCACAGATACGCAGTATTTT.

The chain links TRBV18 to TRBJ1-5; D gene uncertain. The CDR3 totals 18 residues. The germline gives CDR1 KGHSH, CDR2 LQKENI. Trimming left V 5 bases short and J 0 bases short, with 20 bases between. DNA of the CDR3: TGTGCCAGCTCAAATACAAAGGCGCGAGGAAATAGCAATCAGCCCCAGCATTTT. Amino acid sequence: CASSNTKARGNSNQPQHF.

The CDR3 reads CASSPQTGHDQPQHF. CDR3 DNA sequence: TGTGCCAGCTCACCACAGACGGGTCACGACCAGCCCCAGCATTTT. The chain carries TRBV18 and TRBJ1-5; D is undetermined. The CDR3 contains 15 residues. Deletions cut 1 base from V and 7 bases from J, with 14 bases between. Germline V CDR1 and CDR2: KGHSH, LQKENI.

This sequence joins TRBV5-1 and TRBJ1-1; 8 bases agree with TRBD1. CDR1 is SGHRS, CDR2 YFSETQ, per germline. This CDR3 spans 16 amino acids. V shed 0 bases and J 1 base; nucleotides not matched to a gene: 5. The CDR3 loop reads CASSLGAGGQNTEAFF. In nucleotides, the CDR3 is TGCGCCAGCAGCTTGGGGGCAGGGGGCCAGAACACTGAAGCTTTCTTT.

V and J are TRBV6-5 and TRBJ2-1; 9 nucleotides match TRBD1. The germline gives CDR1 MNHEY, CDR2 SVGAGI. Losses at the gene ends were 6 bases for V and 7 bases for J; bases not matched to a gene: 10. This CDR3 has 15 amino acids. In DNA, the CDR3 is TGTGCCAGCAGCCTGGGACAGGGTCGGGGGAATGAGCAGTTCTTC. Translation: CASSLGQGRGNEQFF.

The rearrangement joins TRBV11-2 to TRBJ1-6, with D tentatively TRBD1 (6 bases). The CDR3 consists of 14 residues. CDR1 is SGHAT, CDR2 FQNNGV, per germline. Trimming took off 1 base at V and 10 bases at J, with 11 bases between the two ends. This CDR3 reads CASSLAAGESPLHF. CDR3 in DNA: TGTGCCAGCAGCTTAGCCGCAGGGGAATCACCCCTCCACTTT.

The chain is built from TRBV5-1 and TRBJ1-6, with D perhaps matching TRBD1 (5 bases). Trimming removed 4 bases at V and 5 bases at J, with 10 bases between. The V gene's germline CDR1 is SGHRS and CDR2 YFSETQ. The CDR3 totals 14 residues. CDR3 region: CASSSGTDNSPLHF. CDR3 sequence (DNA): TGCGCCAGCAGCAGCGGGACGGATAATTCACCCCTCCACTTT.

The chain is built from TRBV29-1 and TRBJ2-7, with TRBD1 matching 10 bases. The CDR3 consists of 14 residues. Trimming at V came to 3 bases and at J to 5 bases, leaving 7 bases not matched to a gene. Germline V CDR1 and CDR2: SQVTM, ANQGSEA. For the CDR3, the DNA is TGCAGCGTTGATCTGGGACAGGGGTTTCACGAGCAGTACTTC. It codes for CSVDLGQGFHEQYF.

This clone has only a few counts. Other DNA sequences in this sample translate to the same CDR3. V gene TRBV28 combines with J gene TRBJ2-7; 8 bases match TRBD1. The CDR3 contains 13 residues. The germline CDR1 and CDR2 sequences are MDHEN and SYDVKM. J was trimmed by 7 bases and V by 4 bases; bases with no gene match: 6. CDR3 sequence reads: CASSSGQGGEQYF. The DNA for the CDR3 is TGTGCCAGCAGTTCAGGACAGGGTGGGGAGCAGTACTTC.

CDR3 loop: CASTERQESNSPLHF. CDR3 bases: TGTGCCAGCACCGAAAGACAGGAATCTAATTCACCCCTCCACTTT. V usage is TRBV6-5 and J usage is TRBJ1-6; maybe TRBD1 (6 bases). The germline V gene encodes CDR1 MNHEY and CDR2 SVGAGI. V was pared by 7 bases and J by 6 bases, with 16 bases between. This CDR3 has 15 residues.

The V gene is TRBV27, the J gene TRBJ2-5; 13 nucleotides agree with TRBD2. The CDR3 covers 17 residues. The germline CDR1 and CDR2 sequences are MNHEY and SMNVEV (reference sequence). V trimming: 3 bases; J trimming: 5 bases; junction bases outside the gene matches: 9. CDR3 loop: CASSFRPGLAGKETQYF. DNA for the CDR3: TGTGCCAGCAGTTTTCGGCCGGGACTAGCGGGAAAGGAGACCCAGTACTTC.

In its sample, this clone was seen a few times. This chain links TRBV9 with TRBJ2-7; no firm D call. V gave up 1 base and J gave up 0 bases, with 8 bases separating them. Germline V gives CDR1 SGDLS, CDR2 YYNGEE. The CDR3 covers 14 residues. In DNA, the CDR3 is TGTGCCAGCAGCGTAATGGGCAGCTCCTACGAGCAGTACTTC. Amino acid sequence: CASSVMGSSYEQYF.

The chain employs TRBV7-6 and TRBJ1-1; D possibly corresponds to TRBD1 (6 bases). Trimming pared 1 base from V and 0 bases from J, leaving 12 bases between. CDR3 length: 16 amino acids. The germline CDR1 and CDR2 sequences are SGHVS and FNYEAQ. The CDR3 loop reads CASSLGRGGLNTEAFF. The CDR3 DNA reads TGTGCCAGCAGCTTAGGGCGGGGGGGCCTGAACACTGAAGCTTTCTTT.